The 16 T cell receptor beta chains presented below share a single source sample, sequenced in a study of T cells in Graves' hyperthyroidism and ophthalmopathy. Amplification of TCR beta CDR3 regions used RNA as the template. In the first-round RT-PCR of the TCR CDR3, the HTBI primer set was used. TCRdb independently ran MiXCR on the multiplex PCR reads; one entry per CDR3 protein. The top ten hold approximately 29% of the sample, which has fewer than 400,000 distinct CDR3 sequences, over 12% seen once. The sequenced sample was blood. The receptor set was obtained from a man between 50 and 59 years old with Graves' ophthalmopathy.

This clonotype was observed a handful of times. The rearrangement uses TRBV7-9 and TRBJ2-2; the D gene could be TRBD1 or TRBD2 (5 bases each). This CDR3 spans 17 amino acids. Germline CDR1 reads SEHNR; CDR2 reads FQNEAQ (reference sequence). V lost 8 bases and J 5 bases, leaving 24 bases between the germline ends. The CDR3 DNA reads as TGTGCCAGCGGATACTACCTGGGACCCCGGGCGACCGGGGAGCTGTTTTTT. Translation gives CASGYYLGPRATGELFF.

This clonotype showed up just a few times. The rearrangement joins TRBV5-4 to TRBJ1-2, with 7 positions matching TRBD1. Germline loops: CDR1 SGHNT, CDR2 YYREEE (reference sequence). The CDR3 has 15 amino acids. V lost 1 base to trimming and J lost 7 bases; unmatched junction nucleotides: 10. CDR3 bases: TGTGCCAGCAGCTTGTTTCAGGGGGGAATATTTGGCTACACCTTC. It is translated as CASSLFQGGIFGYTF. Full variable domain (missing parts from reference TRBV5-4 and TRBJ1-2): ETGVTQSPTHLIKTRGQQVTLRCSSQSGHNTVSWYQQALGQGPQFIFQYYREEENGRGNFPPRFSGLQFPNYSSELNVNALELDDSALYLCASSLFQGGIFGYTFGSGTRLTVV.

Ten or more counts support this clonotype. The V gene is TRBV30, the J gene TRBJ1-1, with D possibly being TRBD1 (5 bases). Germline values: CDR1 GTSNPN, CDR2 SVGIG (reference sequence). This CDR3 comprises 13 residues. V shed 3 bases and J shed 4 bases, with 12 bases lying between them. The CDR3 DNA reads TGTGCCTGGAGGGTCTTCGGGGGCACTGAAGCTTTCTTT. Translation gives CAWRVFGGTEAFF.

Many counts were recorded for this clonotype. The chain joins TRBV18 to TRBJ1-6, with no clear D. Per germline, CDR1 KGHSH and CDR2 LQKENI. The V gene lost 2 bases and the J gene lost 5 bases, with 7 bases spanning the gap. CDR3 size: 14 residues. The CDR3 sequence is CASSPTDDNSPLHF. In nucleotides, the CDR3 is TGTGCCAGCTCACCAACAGATGATAATTCACCCCTCCACTTT. The complete variable domain, with remaining parts taken from reference TRBV18 and TRBJ1-6, reads NAGVMQNPRHLVRRRGQEARLRCSPMKGHSHVYWYRQLPEEGLKFMVYLQKENIIDESGMPKERFSAEFPKEGPSILRIQQVVRGDSAAYFCASSPTDDNSPLHFGNGTRLTVT.

This clonotype has at least ten counts. The chain combines TRBV5-1 with TRBJ2-7; 13 bases map to TRBD2. Per the germline V gene, CDR1 is SGHRS and CDR2 is YFSETQ. The junction had 11 bases not matched to a gene; V was cut back by 5 bases and J by 6 bases. The CDR3 loop spans 16 amino acids. The CDR3 reads CASSDPGLAGAAEQYF. CDR3 DNA sequence: TGCGCCAGCAGTGATCCAGGACTAGCGGGAGCGGCCGAGCAGTACTTC.

This chain links TRBV7-9 with TRBJ2-2; TRBD2 matches 7 bases. The J segment lost 7 bases and the V segment lost 5 bases, leaving 7 bases of the junction unmatched. The CDR3 totals 14 residues. Looked up from germline, CDR1 is SEHNR and CDR2 is FQNEAQ (reference sequence). The CDR3: CASSTTSLGGELFF. In DNA form, the CDR3 reads TGTGCCAGCAGCACGACTAGCCTCGGCGGGGAGCTGTTTTTT.

This clonotype occurred many times. V is TRBV6-1 and J is TRBJ2-7, with 8 bases that match TRBD2. The junction had 14 bases not matched to a gene; V was cut back by 2 bases and J by 8 bases. Germline V gives CDR1 MNHNS, CDR2 SASEGT. The CDR3 length is 16 residues. DNA of the CDR3: TGTGCCAGCAGTGAAAGAAAGCGGGAGTACCTTACTAAGCAGTACTTC. Protein product: CASSERKREYLTKQYF.

At least ten counts were recorded for this clonotype. The rearrangement uses TRBV7-8 and TRBJ2-7, with D unresolved. Germline CDR1 is SGHVS and CDR2 is FQNEAQ. The V end was cut by 1 base, the J end by 2 bases, with 6 bases between. The CDR3 has 13 amino acids. CDR3 amino acids: CASSLGRTYEQYF. CDR3 nucleotides: TGTGCCAGCAGCTTAGGCAGAACCTACGAGCAGTACTTC. Full variable domain (rest looked up from reference TRBV7-8 and TRBJ2-7): GAGVSQSPRYKVAKRGQDVALRCDPISGHVSLFWYQQALGQGPEFLTYFQNEAQLDKSGLPSDRFFAERPEGSVSTLKIQRTQQEDSAVYLCASSLGRTYEQYFGPGTRLTVT.

This clonotype was recorded at least ten times. The chain recombines TRBV11-2 with TRBJ2-7; 9 bases map to TRBD2. Losses at the gene ends were 5 bases for V and 5 bases for J; bases not matched to a gene: 7. CDR1 SGHAT and CDR2 FQNNGV come from the germline V gene. The CDR3 totals 14 residues. This CDR3 is CASSLSGSSHEQYF. The CDR3 bases are TGTGCCAGCAGCCTTAGCGGGAGTTCCCACGAGCAGTACTTC. Supplemented by reference TRBV11-2 and TRBJ2-7, the full variable domain reads EAGVAQSPRYKIIEKRQSVAFWCNPISGHATLYWYQQILGQGPKLLIQFQNNGVVDDSQLPKDRFSAERLKGVDSTLKIQPAKLEDSAVYLCASSLSGSSHEQYFGPGTRLTVT.

This clonotype has a count of ten or more. The rearrangement links TRBV5-1 to TRBJ2-5, with D hard to call. The CDR3 spans 11 residues. CDR1 SGHRS and CDR2 YFSETQ come from the germline V gene. V dropped 3 bases and J dropped 7 bases, with 7 bases sitting between them. For the CDR3, the DNA is TGCGCCAGCAGCTCGGTGGGGACCCAGTACTTC. Encoded protein: CASSSVGTQYF.

In this sample, this clonotype turned up many times. J is TRBJ2-1 and V is TRBV18; D is perhaps TRBD2 (5 bases). The ends were cut back, 3 bases at V and 3 bases at J, with 15 bases in the middle. Looked up from germline, CDR1 is KGHSH and CDR2 is LQKENI. There are 16 residues in the CDR3. The CDR3 nucleotides read TGTGCCAGCTCACCCGGAGGCCCTTACAGCTACAATGAGCAGTTCTTC. Its translation is CASSPGGPYSYNEQFF. Looking up the rest from reference TRBV18 and TRBJ2-1 gives the full variable domain: NAGVMQNPRHLVRRRGQEARLRCSPMKGHSHVYWYRQLPEEGLKFMVYLQKENIIDESGMPKERFSAEFPKEGPSILRIQQVVRGDSAAYFCASSPGGPYSYNEQFFGPGTRLTVL.

The sample holds many counts of this clonotype. The chain joins TRBV29-1 to TRBJ2-1; TRBD2 matches at 8 bases. V trimming: 7 bases; J trimming: 8 bases; junction bases outside the gene matches: 4. In germline, CDR1 is SQVTM, CDR2 ANQGSEA. The CDR3 is 11 residues long. In nucleotides, the CDR3 is TGCAGCGCTTCGCGGGGGGATGAGCAGTTCTTC. It encodes CSASRGDEQFF.

This clonotype was counted ten times or more. The chain recombines TRBV6-5 with TRBJ2-7; 7 nucleotides line up with TRBD1. This CDR3 is 14 amino acids long. Trimming removed 2 bases from V and 8 bases from J; junction bases left unmatched: 9. Germline CDR1 and CDR2: MNHEY and SVGAGI. DNA of the CDR3: TGTGCCAGCAGTTACATTAGAGGGGACAGAAAGCAGTACTTC. Translation: CASSYIRGDRKQYF.

This clonotype was counted many times. V is TRBV7-9 and J is TRBJ2-7; the D is unclear. The V end lost 0 bases, the J end lost 3 bases, and 9 bases lay between the germline ends. The CDR3 has 14 residues. The germline V gene has CDR1 SEHNR and CDR2 FQNEAQ (reference sequence). The CDR3 nucleotides are TGTGCCAGCAGCTTAGCGATCACCGGCTACGAGCAGTACTTC. This gives the protein CASSLAITGYEQYF.

Notes on this clonotype: It may be a read error: a sequence one base away is much more abundant. The chain links TRBV5-1 to TRBJ1-1, with D unclear. CDR1 and CDR2 from the germline V gene are SGHRS and YFSETQ. The CDR3 contains 15 residues. The CDR3 spells CASGLVSGRSTEAFF. CDR3 nucleotide sequence: TGCGCCAGCGGCTTGGTGTCAGGCCGAAGCACTGAAGCTTTCTTT.

This clonotype was observed at least ten times. The genes are TRBV24-1 and TRBJ2-7; either TRBD1 or TRBD2 may fit D (5 bases each). Between the trimmed V and J ends, which lost 2 bases and 2 bases, there was a span of 12 bases. This CDR3 has 15 amino acids. Germline CDR1 KGHDR, CDR2 SFDVKD. DNA for the CDR3: TGTGCCACCAGTGATTCAACTCAGGGAGCCTACGAGCAGTACTTC. Translation: CATSDSTQGAYEQYF.